Included here is one T cell receptor beta chain sequence, with context. What it binds is unknown. The assay was immunoSEQ multiplex PCR, and TCRdb's table has in-frame clones only and misses some. The table shows about 70,000 clones, with nearly 95% occurring only once. From germline, CDR1 is MNHEY and CDR2 SVGAGI. V lost 5 bases, J lost 4 bases, and 4 bases stayed unmatched. The CDR3 runs to 14 residues. This record comes from a study of cytomegalovirus exposure and HLA in healthy donors. Study results and caveats: In a later analysis, first-cohort TCR clusters were found to tend to co-occur in the roughly 120 validation repertoires. Most TCR sequences showed up rarely, but some public TCRs showed up in many donors.

Sequencing was done on a sample of PBMCs. The receptor comes from a man aged 18 to 30 in good health and CMV-seropositive. The chain uses TRBV6-5 and TRBJ2-1, with 8 bases fitting TRBD2. The CDR3 spells CASSSGRGYNEQFF. DNA for the CDR3: TGTGCCAGCAGTAGCGGGAGAGGTTACAATGAGCAGTTCTTC.